Shown below are 4 T cell receptor beta chains from a single sample sequenced in a study of control samples from healthy donors and cancer patients. TCRdb's table, derived via immunoSEQ multiplex PCR, lists solely in-frame clones and lacks some. The data contain over 150,000 clones, just over 95% of them singletons. Material: blood. The receptors originated from a woman aged 30 to 39 in good health.

The rearrangement joins TRBV12-5 to TRBJ2-7, with 12 bases fitting TRBD2. This CDR3 is built from 15 residues. The germline CDR1 and CDR2 sequences are LGHNT and FRNRAP. Trimming cost V 2 bases and J 7 bases; bases outside gene matches: 6. This chain's CDR3 is CASGLLAGGPREQYF. The CDR3 DNA follows: TGTGCTAGTGGTTTGCTAGCGGGAGGGCCGCGGGAGCAGTACTTC.

The chain couples TRBV7-3 to TRBJ2-1; 9 bases are shared with TRBD1. CDR1 is SGHTA, CDR2 FQGTGA, per germline. Trimming took 5 bases from V and 5 from J; bases not matched to a gene: 7. The CDR3 extends over 15 amino acids. CDR3 nucleotides: TGTGCCAGCAGCCTTACGGGACAGGGAAACAATGAGCAGTTCTTC. Residues: CASSLTGQGNNEQFF. The full variable domain, its missing parts supplied by reference TRBV7-3 and TRBJ2-1, is GAGVSQTPSNKVTEKGKYVELRCDPISGHTALYWYRQSLGQGPEFLIYFQGTGAADDSGLPNDRFFAVRPEGSVSTLKIQRTERGDSAVYLCASSLTGQGNNEQFFGPGTRLTVL.

A remark on this clone: One end of the junction varies from germline; a read error may be responsible. The chain employs TRBV7-7 and TRBJ2-2; D remains unclear. The germline V gene has CDR1 SSHAT and CDR2 FNYEAQ (reference sequence). CDR3 size: 16 residues. The DNA of the CDR3 is TGTGCTAGCAGCTTACTTTCACTCGCGAACACCGGGGAGCTGTTTTTT. Amino acids: CASSLLSLANTGELFF.

The chain joins TRBV28 to TRBJ1-3, with D hard to call. Germline values: CDR1 MDHEN, CDR2 SYDVKM. The CDR3 totals 15 residues. The germline V and J ends were trimmed by 5 bases and 0 bases, with 11 bases remaining between them. CDR3 nucleotides: TGTGCCAGCAGTCCGCACACGAGCTCTGGAAACACCATATATTTT. Protein: CASSPHTSSGNTIYF.